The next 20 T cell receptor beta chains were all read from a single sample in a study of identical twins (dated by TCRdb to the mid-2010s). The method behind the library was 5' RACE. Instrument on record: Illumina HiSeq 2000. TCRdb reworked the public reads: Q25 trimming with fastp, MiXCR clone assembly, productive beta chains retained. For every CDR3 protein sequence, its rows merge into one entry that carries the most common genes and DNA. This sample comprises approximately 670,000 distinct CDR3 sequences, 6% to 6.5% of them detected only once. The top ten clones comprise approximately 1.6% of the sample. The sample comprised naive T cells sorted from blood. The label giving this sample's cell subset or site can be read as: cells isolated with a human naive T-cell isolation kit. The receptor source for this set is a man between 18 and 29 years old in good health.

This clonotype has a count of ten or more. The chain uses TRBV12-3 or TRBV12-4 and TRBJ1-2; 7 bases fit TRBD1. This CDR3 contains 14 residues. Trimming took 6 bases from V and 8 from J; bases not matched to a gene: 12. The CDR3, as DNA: TGTGCCAGCAGAGGACAGGTTATCAGTAGCGGCTACACCTTC. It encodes CASRGQVISSGYTF.

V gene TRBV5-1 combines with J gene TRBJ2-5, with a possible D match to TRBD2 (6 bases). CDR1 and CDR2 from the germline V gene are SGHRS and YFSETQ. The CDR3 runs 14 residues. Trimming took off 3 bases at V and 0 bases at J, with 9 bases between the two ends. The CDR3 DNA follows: TGCGCCAGCAGCTCGGGACTGGACCAAGAGACCCAGTACTTC. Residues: CASSSGLDQETQYF.

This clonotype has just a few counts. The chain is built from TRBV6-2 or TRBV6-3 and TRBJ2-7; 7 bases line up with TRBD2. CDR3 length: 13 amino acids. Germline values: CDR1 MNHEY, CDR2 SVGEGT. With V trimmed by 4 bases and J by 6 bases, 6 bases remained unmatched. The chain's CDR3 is CASSFPGRSEQYF. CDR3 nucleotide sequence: TGTGCCAGCAGTTTCCCCGGGAGGTCCGAGCAGTACTTC.

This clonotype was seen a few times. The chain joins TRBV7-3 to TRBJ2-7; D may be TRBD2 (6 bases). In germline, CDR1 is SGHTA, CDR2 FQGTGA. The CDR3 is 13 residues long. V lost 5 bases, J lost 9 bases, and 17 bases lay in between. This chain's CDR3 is CASSPGTLLGQYF. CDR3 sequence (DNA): TGTGCCAGCAGCCCCGGGACTCTTCTCGGGCAGTACTTC. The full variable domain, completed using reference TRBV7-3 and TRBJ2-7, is GAGVSQTPSNKVTEKGKYVELRCDPISGHTALYWYRQSLGQGPEFLIYFQGTGAADDSGLPNDRFFAVRPEGSVSTLKIQRTERGDSAVYLCASSPGTLLGQYFGPGTRLTVT.

CDR3 coding DNA: TGCGCCAGCAGCCTGGATTTTGGCGGGAACTATGGCTACACCTTC. This translates into CASSLDFGGNYGYTF. The chain carries TRBV5-1 and TRBJ1-2, with D unresolved. V lost 4 bases and J lost 2, with 15 bases in between. Germline CDR1 is SGHRS and CDR2 is YFSETQ. The CDR3 length is 15 residues.

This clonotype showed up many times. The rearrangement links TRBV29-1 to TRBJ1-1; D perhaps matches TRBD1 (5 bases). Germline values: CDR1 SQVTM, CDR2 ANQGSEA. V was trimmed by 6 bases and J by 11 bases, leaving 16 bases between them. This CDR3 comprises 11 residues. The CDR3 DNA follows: TGCAGCGTCACTCTTGACAGCACGGCTTTCTTT. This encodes CSVTLDSTAFF.

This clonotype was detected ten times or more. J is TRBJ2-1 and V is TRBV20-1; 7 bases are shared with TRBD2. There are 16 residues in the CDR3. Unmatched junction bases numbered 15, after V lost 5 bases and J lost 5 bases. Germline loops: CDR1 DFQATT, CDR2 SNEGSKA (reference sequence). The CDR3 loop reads CSAQLTSADLHNEQFF. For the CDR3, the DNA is TGCAGTGCTCAACTCACTAGCGCGGACTTACACAATGAGCAGTTCTTC.

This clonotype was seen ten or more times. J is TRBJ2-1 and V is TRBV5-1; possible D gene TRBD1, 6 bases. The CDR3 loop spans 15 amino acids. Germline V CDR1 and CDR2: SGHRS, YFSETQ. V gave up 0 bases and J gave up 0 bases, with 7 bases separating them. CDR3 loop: CASSLGTDSYNEQFF. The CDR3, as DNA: TGCGCCAGCAGCTTGGGGACAGACTCCTACAATGAGCAGTTCTTC.

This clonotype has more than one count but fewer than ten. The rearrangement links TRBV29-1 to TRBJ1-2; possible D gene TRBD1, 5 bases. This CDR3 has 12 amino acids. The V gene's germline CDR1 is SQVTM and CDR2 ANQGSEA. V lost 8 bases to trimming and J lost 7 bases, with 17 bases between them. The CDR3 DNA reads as TGCAGCACTTCCGGGGGGTCTTTTGGCTACACCTTC. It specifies CSTSGGSFGYTF.

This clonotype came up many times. In nucleotides, the CDR3 is TGCAGCGTTGAGGGGTACCGGGACAGGCCGAGAGAGACCCAGTACTTC. It specifies CSVEGYRDRPRETQYF. V is TRBV29-1 and J is TRBJ2-5; 8 nucleotides match TRBD1. Germline-derived CDR1 and CDR2 are SQVTM and ANQGSEA. This CDR3 has 16 residues. With V trimmed by 3 bases and J by 4 bases, 13 bases remained unmatched.

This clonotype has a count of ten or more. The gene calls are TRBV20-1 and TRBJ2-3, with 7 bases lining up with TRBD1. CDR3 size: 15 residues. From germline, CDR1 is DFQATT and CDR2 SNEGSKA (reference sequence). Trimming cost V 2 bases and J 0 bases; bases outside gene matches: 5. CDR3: CSARSPGQSTDTQYF. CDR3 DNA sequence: TGCAGTGCTAGATCACCGGGACAGAGCACAGATACGCAGTATTTT.

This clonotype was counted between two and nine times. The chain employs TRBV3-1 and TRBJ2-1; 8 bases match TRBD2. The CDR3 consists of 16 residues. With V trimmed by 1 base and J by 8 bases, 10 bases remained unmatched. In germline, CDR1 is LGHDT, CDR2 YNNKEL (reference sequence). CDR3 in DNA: TGTGCCAGCAGCCAAGTTTACGGGAGGGCCTGGGATGAGCAGTTCTTC. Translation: CASSQVYGRAWDEQFF.

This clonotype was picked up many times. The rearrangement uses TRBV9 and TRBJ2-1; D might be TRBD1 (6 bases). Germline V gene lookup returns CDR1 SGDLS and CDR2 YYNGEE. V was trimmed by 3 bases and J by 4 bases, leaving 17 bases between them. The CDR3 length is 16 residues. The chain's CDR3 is CASSARQGMSYNEQFF. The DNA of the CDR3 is TGTGCCAGCAGCGCACGTCAGGGGATGAGTTACAATGAGCAGTTCTTC.

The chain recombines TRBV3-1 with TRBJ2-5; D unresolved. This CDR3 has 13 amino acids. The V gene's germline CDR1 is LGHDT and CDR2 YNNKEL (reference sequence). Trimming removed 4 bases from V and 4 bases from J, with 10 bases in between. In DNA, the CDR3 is TGTGCCAGCAGCCCAGAATGGGGAGAGACCCAGTACTTC. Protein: CASSPEWGETQYF.

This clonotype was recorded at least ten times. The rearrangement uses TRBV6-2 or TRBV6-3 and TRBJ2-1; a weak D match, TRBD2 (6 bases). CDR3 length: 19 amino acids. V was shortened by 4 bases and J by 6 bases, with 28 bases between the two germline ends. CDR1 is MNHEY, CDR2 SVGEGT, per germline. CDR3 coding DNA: TGTGCCAGCAGTTTACTCGGACTGGGGGGTTTGGGCGGCAGCAATGAGCAGTTCTTC. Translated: CASSLLGLGGLGGSNEQFF.

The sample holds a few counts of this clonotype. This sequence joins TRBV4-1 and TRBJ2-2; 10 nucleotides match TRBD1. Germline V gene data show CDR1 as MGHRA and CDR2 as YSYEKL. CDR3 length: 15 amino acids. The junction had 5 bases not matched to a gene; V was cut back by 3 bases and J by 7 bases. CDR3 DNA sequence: TGCGCCAGCAGCCATGTGGACAGGGGGGACGGGGAGCTGTTTTTT. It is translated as CASSHVDRGDGELFF.

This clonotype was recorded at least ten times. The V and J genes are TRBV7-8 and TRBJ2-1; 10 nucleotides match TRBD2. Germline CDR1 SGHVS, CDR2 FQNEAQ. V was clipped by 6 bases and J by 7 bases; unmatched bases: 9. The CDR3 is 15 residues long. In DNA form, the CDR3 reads TGTGCCAGCAGGGAAGCGGGAGGGTACCGAAATGAGCAGTTCTTC. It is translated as CASREAGGYRNEQFF.

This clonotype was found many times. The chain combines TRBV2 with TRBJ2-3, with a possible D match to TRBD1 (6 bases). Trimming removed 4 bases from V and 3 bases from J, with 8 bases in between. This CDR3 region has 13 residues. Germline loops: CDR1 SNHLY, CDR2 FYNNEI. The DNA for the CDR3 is TGTGCCAGCAGTGTGGGGACAACAGATACGCAGTATTTT. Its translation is CASSVGTTDTQYF.

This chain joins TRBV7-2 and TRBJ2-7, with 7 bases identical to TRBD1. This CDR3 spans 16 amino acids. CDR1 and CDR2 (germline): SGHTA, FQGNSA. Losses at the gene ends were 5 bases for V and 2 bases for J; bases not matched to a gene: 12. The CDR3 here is CASSPTQMTGTYEQYF. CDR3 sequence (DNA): TGTGCCAGCAGCCCCACACAAATGACAGGGACCTACGAGCAGTACTTC.

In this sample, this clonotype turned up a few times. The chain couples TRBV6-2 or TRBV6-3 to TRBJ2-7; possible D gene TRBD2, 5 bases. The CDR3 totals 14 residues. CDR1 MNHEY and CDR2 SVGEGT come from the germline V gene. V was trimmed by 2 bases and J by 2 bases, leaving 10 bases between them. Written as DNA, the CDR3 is TGTGCCAGCAGTTACGAGGGAGCCCCCTACGAGCAGTACTTC. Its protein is CASSYEGAPYEQYF.